Presented here are 30 T cell receptor beta chains from one specimen sequenced in a study of blood T cell repertoires in COVID-19. Only in-frame clones appear in the TCRdb table, and some are missing; sequencing was by immunoSEQ multiplex PCR. The data show about 430,000 clones, 75% to 90% seen once. The sample was PBMCs or T cells enriched from blood (not recorded which). The receptor source for this set is a man aged 30 to 45 who had recovered from COVID-19.

This rearrangement joins TRBV5-6 to TRBJ1-2; D is ambiguous. The CDR3 sequence is 15 residues long. The V gene's germline CDR1 is SGHDT and CDR2 YYEEEE. Trimming pared 3 bases from V and 4 bases from J, leaving 16 bases between. This CDR3 is CASSSVVGSSYGYTF. CDR3 DNA sequence: TGTGCCAGCAGCTCTGTGGTAGGGAGTAGCTATGGCTACACCTTC.

This chain uses TRBV5-1 with TRBJ1-5, with D possibly matching TRBD1 (5 bases). Germline V gene lookup returns CDR1 SGHRS and CDR2 YFSETQ. This CDR3 is 19 amino acids long. Trimming pared 3 bases from V and 2 bases from J, leaving 24 bases between. CDR3: CASSSGLQGEGGGNQPQHF. DNA of the CDR3: TGCGCCAGCAGCTCGGGCCTACAAGGGGAAGGTGGCGGCAATCAGCCCCAGCATTTT.

The chain uses TRBV10-1 and TRBJ2-5; 10 bases are a match to TRBD2. V dropped 0 bases and J dropped 5; count of bases not matched to a gene: 9. Germline V lookup: CDR1 WNHNN, CDR2 SYGVQD (reference sequence). The CDR3 totals 17 residues. The CDR3 DNA sequence: TGCGCCAGCAGTGAGTCAGTCCTAGCGGGAGTGGGGGAGACCCAGTACTTC. Protein sequence: CASSESVLAGVGETQYF.

This rearrangement joins TRBV11-2 to TRBJ2-6; 9 nucleotides line up with TRBD2. Germline V gene sequence: CDR1 SGHAT, CDR2 FQNNGV. The CDR3 loop spans 18 amino acids. V was pared by 4 bases and J by 2 bases, with 9 bases of the junction left unmatched. The CDR3 loop is CASSSAGGRGAGANVLTF. CDR3 nucleotide sequence: TGTGCCAGCAGCTCGGCGGGGGGGCGAGGGGCTGGGGCCAACGTCCTGACTTTC.

The chain recombines TRBV7-2 with TRBJ2-3; D call uncertain. CDR3 length: 17 residues. Deletions cut 1 base from V and 0 bases from J, with 14 bases between. CDR1 is SGHTA and CDR2 is FQGNSA in the germline V gene. The CDR3 DNA sequence: TGTGCCAGCAGCTTAGGGTCAGGCGTAACTAGCACAGATACGCAGTATTTT. Protein: CASSLGSGVTSTDTQYF.

The chain couples TRBV2 to TRBJ1-6; maybe TRBD1 (6 bases). The germline V gene has CDR1 SNHLY and CDR2 FYNNEI. The CDR3 spans 13 residues. Trimming shortened V by 10 bases and J by 5 bases, and 12 bases separated the two germline ends. For the CDR3, the DNA is TGTGCCACACGGACAGTGGATAATTCACCCCTCCACTTT. This sequence encodes CATRTVDNSPLHF.

V gene TRBV4-1 combines with J gene TRBJ2-3; TRBD2 matches 7 bases. CDR1 and CDR2 from the germline V gene are MGHRA and YSYEKL. CDR3 length equals 18 residues. Trimming removed 1 base from V and 6 bases from J; junction bases left unmatched: 16. Written as DNA, the CDR3 is TGCGCCAGCAGCCAAGGGCAATTTAGCGGGTCCCCCAGGGATACGCAGTATTTT. Translation gives CASSQGQFSGSPRDTQYF.

This clone was counted once. This chain connects TRBV19 to TRBJ2-3, with 8 positions matching TRBD2. V shed 1 base, J shed 7 bases, and the junction held 13 bases outside the gene matches. There are 17 residues in the CDR3. Germline values: CDR1 LNHDA, CDR2 SQIVND (reference sequence). The CDR3 spells CASSIGSPAGDFNTQYF. Here the CDR3 DNA reads TGTGCCAGTAGTATAGGTTCCCCAGCGGGAGACTTTAATACGCAGTATTTT.

CDR3 sequence reads: CASSRTGTYEQYF. Here the CDR3 DNA reads TGCGCCAGCAGCCGGACAGGGACCTACGAGCAGTACTTC. The chain links TRBV5-1 to TRBJ2-7, with 8 positions matching TRBD1. Germline V gene sequence: CDR1 SGHRS, CDR2 YFSETQ. The V and J ends lost 4 bases and 2 bases, in that order; junction bases with no gene match: 2. This CDR3 comprises 13 residues.

The chain combines TRBV28 with TRBJ2-4; 10 bases agree with TRBD2. The CDR3 totals 17 residues. V gave up 5 bases and J gave up 6 bases; unmatched junction bases: 13. CDR1 is MDHEN, CDR2 SYDVKM, per germline. The CDR3 is CASSPSWGAGGGNIQYF. The CDR3 DNA is TGTGCCAGCAGTCCTTCTTGGGGAGCGGGAGGGGGAAACATTCAGTACTTC.

This clone was counted a single time. The chain carries TRBV20-1 and TRBJ1-5, with 8 bases matching TRBD1. CDR1 DFQATT and CDR2 SNEGSKA come from the germline V gene (reference sequence). This CDR3 comprises 19 residues. The ends lost 3 bases at V and 0 bases at J; junction bases unmatched: 16. The chain's CDR3 is CSASFTGGLPRNSNQPQHF. The CDR3 nucleotides are TGCAGTGCTAGTTTCACAGGGGGTTTACCTCGAAATAGCAATCAGCCCCAGCATTTT.

V and J are TRBV6-5 and TRBJ2-2; D is uncertain. Trimming left V 7 bases short and J 0 bases short, with 9 bases between. Germline CDR1 reads MNHEY; CDR2 reads SVGAGI. The CDR3 is 14 amino acids. CDR3: CASMRPTNTGELFF. The DNA of the CDR3 is TGTGCCAGCATGAGGCCCACGAACACCGGGGAGCTGTTTTTT.

J is TRBJ2-2 and V is TRBV4-1; 9 bases map to TRBD2. V shed 0 bases, J shed 6 bases, and the junction held 8 bases outside the gene matches. The germline CDR1 and CDR2 sequences are MGHRA and YSYEKL. The CDR3 covers 17 residues. The CDR3 DNA follows: TGCGCCAGCAGCCAAGATGTGGGCGGGAGGGCCCCCGGGGAGCTGTTTTTT. It yields the protein CASSQDVGGRAPGELFF.

The J gene is TRBJ1-4, the V gene TRBV27; D is possibly TRBD1 (5 bases). The CDR3 runs 16 residues. Trimming took off 6 bases at V and 0 bases at J, with 14 bases between the two ends. Germline V gene sequence: CDR1 MNHEY, CDR2 SMNVEV (reference sequence). The CDR3 DNA reads as TGTGCCAGCAGGCGAGCAGGGCAGGCAACTAATGAAAAACTGTTTTTT. Protein: CASRRAGQATNEKLFF.

This clone is a singleton in its sample. The V call is TRBV7-2, the J call TRBJ2-1; 9 positions agree with TRBD2. Looked up from germline, CDR1 is SGHTA and CDR2 is FQGNSA. The trim removed 2 bases at V and 9 bases at J, leaving 8 bases unmatched. The CDR3 is 15 amino acids. This CDR3 is CASSLSFSGSGEQFF. As DNA, the CDR3 is TGTGCCAGCAGCTTAAGTTTTAGCGGGAGCGGTGAGCAGTTCTTC.

The chain has TRBV6-6 and TRBJ2-7; no clear D gene. This CDR3 contains 13 residues. V lost 5 bases to trimming and J lost 3 bases, with 11 bases between them. The germline V gene has CDR1 MNHNY and CDR2 SVGAGI (reference sequence). Here the CDR3 DNA reads TGTGCCAGCAGTGTCGAGAATTTCTACGAGCAGTACTTC. This translates into CASSVENFYEQYF.

The J gene is TRBJ1-1, the V gene TRBV12-5; D uncertain. This CDR3 has 15 residues. Germline V CDR1 and CDR2: LGHNT, FRNRAP. Trimming pared 2 bases from V and 4 bases from J, leaving 14 bases between. This CDR3 reads CASGLSHGSGTEAFF. The CDR3 nucleotides are TGTGCTAGTGGTTTGTCACACGGGTCGGGCACTGAAGCTTTCTTT.

V usage is TRBV7-8 and J usage is TRBJ2-5, with 11 bases that match TRBD2. The CDR3 sequence is 17 residues long. Trimming cost V 3 bases and J 5 bases; bases outside gene matches: 11. CDR1 SGHVS and CDR2 FQNEAQ come from the germline V gene. CDR3 residues: CASSFVTSGSTGETQYF. Here the CDR3 DNA reads TGTGCCAGCAGCTTCGTAACTAGCGGGAGTACTGGGGAGACCCAGTACTTC.

The DNA of the CDR3 is TGTGCCAGCAGTTTATCGAGGACTAGCGGGAGGGTTCTCGGGGAGCTGTTTTTT. Protein sequence: CASSLSRTSGRVLGELFF. The chain recombines TRBV27 with TRBJ2-2; 15 positions agree with TRBD2. The CDR3 loop spans 18 amino acids. In germline, CDR1 is MNHEY, CDR2 SMNVEV (reference sequence). J gave up 7 bases and V 0 bases, and 6 bases lay outside the gene matches.

V gene TRBV9 combines with J gene TRBJ1-1, with a tentative D call TRBD1 (5 bases). Germline V gives CDR1 SGDLS, CDR2 YYNGEE. Trimming left V 10 bases short and J 10 bases short, with 23 bases between. This CDR3 is 13 amino acids long. The CDR3 region has the DNA TGTGCCCGGGGGAAATATTTCGAGGATGGAGCTTTCTTT. Translation gives CARGKYFEDGAFF. The full variable domain, its missing parts supplied by reference TRBV9 and TRBJ1-1, is DSGVTQTPKHLITATGQRVTLRCSPRSGDLSVYWYQQSLDQGLQFLIQYYNGEERAKGNILERFSAQQFPDLHSELNLSSLELGDSALYFCARGKYFEDGAFFGQGTRLTVV.

This chain joins TRBV15 and TRBJ2-5, with D maybe TRBD1 (5 bases). V was cut by 5 bases and J by 5 bases, with 18 bases left in between. Germline V gene sequence: CDR1 LNHNV, CDR2 YYDKDF (reference sequence). The CDR3 is 15 residues long. CDR3 DNA: TGTGCCACCAGCGGTAGCCGGGCAGGGCTGGAGACCCAGTACTTC. Protein product: CATSGSRAGLETQYF.

This rearrangement joins TRBV7-9 to TRBJ1-1; perhaps TRBD1 as D (5 bases). The germline V gene has CDR1 SEHNR and CDR2 FQNEAQ (reference sequence). This CDR3 is built from 14 residues. The V and J ends lost 5 bases and 1 base respectively, with 11 bases between them. As DNA, the CDR3 is TGTGCCAGCAGCAAAGGGGCAACGAACACTGAAGCTTTCTTT. This encodes CASSKGATNTEAFF.

The chain joins TRBV28 to TRBJ1-3; D gene unclear. Trimming stripped 7 bases from V and 5 bases from J, with 15 bases between. From germline, CDR1 is MDHEN and CDR2 SYDVKM. The CDR3 is 14 amino acids. As DNA, the CDR3 is TGTGCCAGCAATGTGGCAGGCTGGAGAAACACCATATATTTT. Translated, it gives CASNVAGWRNTIYF.

This sequence joins TRBV2 and TRBJ1-5; a weak D match, TRBD1 (5 bases). The V end lost 6 bases, the J end lost 5 bases, and 17 bases lay between the germline ends. This CDR3 has 15 amino acids. In germline, CDR1 is SNHLY, CDR2 FYNNEI. The CDR3 region has the DNA TGTGCCAGCAGACAGGACCTTTGGCCGGATCAGCCCCAGCATTTT. It specifies CASRQDLWPDQPQHF. Combining the CDR3 with reference TRBV2 and TRBJ1-5 gives the whole variable domain EPEVTQTPSHQVTQMGQEVILRCVPISNHLYFYWYRQILGQKVEFLVSFYNNEISEKSEIFDDQFSVERPDGSNFTLKIRSTKLEDSAMYFCASRQDLWPDQPQHFGDGTRLSIL.

The rearrangement links TRBV9 to TRBJ2-2; possibly TRBD2 for D (5 bases). CDR1 SGDLS and CDR2 YYNGEE come from the germline V gene. Trimming shortened V by 3 bases and J by 8 bases, and 14 bases separated the two germline ends. The CDR3 extends over 14 amino acids. The CDR3, as DNA: TGTGCCAGCAGCGCGGGGATTACCGGGGGGGAGCTGTTTTTT. Amino acids: CASSAGITGGELFF.

This chain joins TRBV7-9 and TRBJ2-3, with D possibly TRBD1 on 6 matching bases. Germline V gene data show CDR1 as SEHNR and CDR2 as FQNEAQ (reference sequence). Trimming took off 0 bases at V and 1 base at J, with 20 bases between the two ends. This CDR3 is built from 19 residues. In nucleotides, the CDR3 is TGTGCCAGCAGCTTAGCGCTAAGGATTGGGGGCGCGCGCACAGATACGCAGTATTTT. It yields the protein CASSLALRIGGARTDTQYF.

The chain employs TRBV28 and TRBJ1-5, with 8 bases matching TRBD1. The CDR3 covers 16 residues. The trim removed 3 bases at V and 5 bases at J, leaving 9 bases unmatched. CDR1 and CDR2 from the germline V gene are MDHEN and SYDVKM. CDR3 nucleotides: TGTGCCAGCAGTTTCTTGGGACAGGAGGGGCATCAGCCCCAGCATTTT. Translating gives CASSFLGQEGHQPQHF.

For the CDR3, the DNA is TGCGCCAGCAGTAACGGACAGGTCACTGAAGCTTTCTTT. It codes for CASSNGQVTEAFF. The rearrangement links TRBV10-1 to TRBJ1-1; TRBD1 matches at 7 bases. Trimming at V came to 5 bases and at J to 4 bases, leaving 4 bases not matched to a gene. Germline V gene data show CDR1 as WNHNN and CDR2 as SYGVQD (reference sequence). This CDR3 spans 13 amino acids.

This chain uses TRBV5-4 with TRBJ2-5; 7 nucleotides align to TRBD2. Germline CDR1 reads SGHNT; CDR2 reads YYREEE (reference sequence). V was pared by 4 bases and J by 1 base, with 10 bases of the junction left unmatched. There are 16 residues in the CDR3. The CDR3 DNA follows: TGTGCCAGCAGCGGGCGAGGAGCGGGATCCCAAGAGACCCAGTACTTC. Its translation is CASSGRGAGSQETQYF. The full variable domain, with the rest looked up from reference TRBV5-4 and TRBJ2-5, is ETGVTQSPTHLIKTRGQQVTLRCSSQSGHNTVSWYQQALGQGPQFIFQYYREEENGRGNFPPRFSGLQFPNYSSELNVNALELDDSALYLCASSGRGAGSQETQYFGPGTRLLVL.

The chain couples TRBV10-2 to TRBJ1-5; D remains unclear. Trimming shortened V by 11 bases and J by 2 bases, and 10 bases separated the two germline ends. CDR1 is WSHSY and CDR2 is SAAADI in the germline V gene. The CDR3 length is 12 residues. CDR3 sequence reads: CAGGVGNQPQHF. CDR3 bases: TGCGCCGGCGGAGTGGGCAATCAGCCCCAGCATTTT.